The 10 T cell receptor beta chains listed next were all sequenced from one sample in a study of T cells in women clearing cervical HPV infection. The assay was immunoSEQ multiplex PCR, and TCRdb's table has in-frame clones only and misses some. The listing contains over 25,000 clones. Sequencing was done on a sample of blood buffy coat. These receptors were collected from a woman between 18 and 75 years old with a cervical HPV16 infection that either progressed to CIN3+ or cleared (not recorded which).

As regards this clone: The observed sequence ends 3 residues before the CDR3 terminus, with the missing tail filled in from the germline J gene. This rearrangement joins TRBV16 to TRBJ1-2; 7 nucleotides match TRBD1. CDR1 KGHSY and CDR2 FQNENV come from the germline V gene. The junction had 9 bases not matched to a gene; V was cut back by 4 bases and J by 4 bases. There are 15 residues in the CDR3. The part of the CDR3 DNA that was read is TGTGCCAGCAGCCGAGGGACAGAACCGCTCTATGGC. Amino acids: CASSRGTEPLYG. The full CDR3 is CASSRGTEPLYGYTF. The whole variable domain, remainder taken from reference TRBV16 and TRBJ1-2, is GEEVAQTPKHLVRGEGQKAKLYCAPIKGHSYVFWYQQVLKNEFKFLISFQNENVFDETGMPKERFSAKCLPNSPCSLEIQATKLEDSAVYFCASSRGTEPLYGYTFGSGTRLTVV.

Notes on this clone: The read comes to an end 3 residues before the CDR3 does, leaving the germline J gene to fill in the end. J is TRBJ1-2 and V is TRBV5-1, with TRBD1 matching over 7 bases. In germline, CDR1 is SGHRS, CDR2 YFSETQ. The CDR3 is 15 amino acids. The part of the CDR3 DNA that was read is TGCGCCAGCAGCTTGGCCGCTCGGCAGGGGGAAGGC. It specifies CASSLAARQGEG. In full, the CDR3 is CASSLAARQGEGYTF. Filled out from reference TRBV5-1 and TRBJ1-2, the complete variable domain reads KAGVTQTPRYLIKTRGQQVTLSCSPISGHRSVSWYQQTPGQGLQFLFEYFSETQRNKGNFPGRFSGRQFSNSRSEMNVSTLELGDSALYLCASSLAARQGEGYTFGSGTRLTVV.

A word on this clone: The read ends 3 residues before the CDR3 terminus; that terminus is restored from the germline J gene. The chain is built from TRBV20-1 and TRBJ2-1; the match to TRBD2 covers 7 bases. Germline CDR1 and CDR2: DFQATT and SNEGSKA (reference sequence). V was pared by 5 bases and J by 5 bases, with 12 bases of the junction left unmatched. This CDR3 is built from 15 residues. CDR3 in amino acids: CSAQGAASGHNEQFF. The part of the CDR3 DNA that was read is TGCAGTGCTCAAGGGGCGGCTAGCGGACACAATGAG.

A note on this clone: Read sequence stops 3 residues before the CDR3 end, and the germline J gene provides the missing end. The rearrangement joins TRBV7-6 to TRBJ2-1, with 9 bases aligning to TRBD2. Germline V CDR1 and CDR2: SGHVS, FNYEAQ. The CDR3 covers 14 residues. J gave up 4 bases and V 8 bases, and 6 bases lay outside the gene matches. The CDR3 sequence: CASGREGRYNEQFF. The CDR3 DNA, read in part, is TGTGCCAGCGGGCGGGAGGGCAGATACAATGAG.

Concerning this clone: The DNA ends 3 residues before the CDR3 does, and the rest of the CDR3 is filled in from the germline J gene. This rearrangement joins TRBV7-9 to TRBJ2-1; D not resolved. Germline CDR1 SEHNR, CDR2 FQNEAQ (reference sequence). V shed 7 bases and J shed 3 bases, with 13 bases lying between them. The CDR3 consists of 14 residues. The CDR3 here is CASNNQSFYNEQFF. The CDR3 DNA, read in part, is TGTGCCAGCAACAATCAGAGTTTCTACAATGAG.

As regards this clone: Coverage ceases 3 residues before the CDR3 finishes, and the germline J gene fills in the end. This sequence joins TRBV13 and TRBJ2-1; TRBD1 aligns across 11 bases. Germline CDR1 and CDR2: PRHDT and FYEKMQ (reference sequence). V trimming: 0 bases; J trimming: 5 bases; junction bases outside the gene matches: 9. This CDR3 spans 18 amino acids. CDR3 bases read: TGTGCCAGCAGCTTAGGCCCGGGACAGGGGGTCGACCACAATGAG. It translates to CASSLGPGQGVDHNE. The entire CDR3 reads CASSLGPGQGVDHNEQFF. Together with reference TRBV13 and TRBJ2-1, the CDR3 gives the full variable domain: AAGVIQSPRHLIKEKRETATLKCYPIPRHDTVYWYQQGPGQDPQFLISFYEKMQSDKGSIPDRFSAQQFSDYHSELNMSSLELGDSALYFCASSLGPGQGVDHNEQFFGPGTRLTVL.

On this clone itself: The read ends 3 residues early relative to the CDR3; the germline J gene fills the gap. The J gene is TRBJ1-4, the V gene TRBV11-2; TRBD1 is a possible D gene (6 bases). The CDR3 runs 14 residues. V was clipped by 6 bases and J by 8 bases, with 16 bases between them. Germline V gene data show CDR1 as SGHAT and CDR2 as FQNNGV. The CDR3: CASRTPGEEEKLFF. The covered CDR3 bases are TGTGCCAGCAGGACGCCAGGGGAGGAAGAAAAA.

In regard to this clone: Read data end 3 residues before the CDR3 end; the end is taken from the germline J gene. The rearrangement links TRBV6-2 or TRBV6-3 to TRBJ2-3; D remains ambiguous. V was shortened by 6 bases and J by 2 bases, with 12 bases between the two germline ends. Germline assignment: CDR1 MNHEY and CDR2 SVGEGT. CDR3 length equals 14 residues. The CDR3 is CASSIRGYTDTQYF. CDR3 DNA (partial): TGTGCCAGCAGCATACGCGGATACACAGATACG.

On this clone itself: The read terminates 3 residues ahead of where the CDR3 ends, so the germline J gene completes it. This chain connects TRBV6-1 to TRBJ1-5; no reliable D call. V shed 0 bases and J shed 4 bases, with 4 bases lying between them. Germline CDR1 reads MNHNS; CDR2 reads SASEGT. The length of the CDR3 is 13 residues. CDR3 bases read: TGTGCCAGCAGTGAAGCAAGGAATCAGCCC. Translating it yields CASSEARNQP. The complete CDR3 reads CASSEARNQPQHF.

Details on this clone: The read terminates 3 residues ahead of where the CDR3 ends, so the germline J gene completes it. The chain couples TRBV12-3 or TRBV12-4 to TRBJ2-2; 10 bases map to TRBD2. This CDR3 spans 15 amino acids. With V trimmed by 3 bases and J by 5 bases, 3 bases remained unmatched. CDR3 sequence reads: CASSFNSGGTGELFF. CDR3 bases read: TGTGCCAGCAGTTTCAATAGCGGGGGGACCGGGGAG.